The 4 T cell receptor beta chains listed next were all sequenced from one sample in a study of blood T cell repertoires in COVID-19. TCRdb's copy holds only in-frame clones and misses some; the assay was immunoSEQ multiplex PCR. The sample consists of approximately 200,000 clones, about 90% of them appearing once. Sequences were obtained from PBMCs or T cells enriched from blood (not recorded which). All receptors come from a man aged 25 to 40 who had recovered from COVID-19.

CDR3 loop: CASSSQGGYEQYF. The CDR3 DNA reads TGCGCCAGCAGCTCCCAGGGAGGCTACGAGCAGTACTTC. The rearrangement uses TRBV5-1 and TRBJ2-7; a weak D match, TRBD2 (6 bases). The CDR3 totals 13 residues. From germline, CDR1 is SGHRS and CDR2 YFSETQ. The V gene lost 3 bases and the J gene lost 3 bases, with 10 bases spanning the gap.

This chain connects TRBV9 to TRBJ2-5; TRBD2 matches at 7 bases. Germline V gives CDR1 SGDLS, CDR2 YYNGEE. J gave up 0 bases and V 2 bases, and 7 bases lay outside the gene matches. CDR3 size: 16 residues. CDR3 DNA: TGTGCCAGCAGCGTTGAGCGGGGATTGTACCAAGAGACCCAGTACTTC. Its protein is CASSVERGLYQETQYF.

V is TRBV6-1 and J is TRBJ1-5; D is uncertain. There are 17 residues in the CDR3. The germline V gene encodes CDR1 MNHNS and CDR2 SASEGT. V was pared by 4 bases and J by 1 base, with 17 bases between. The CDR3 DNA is TGTGCCAGCAGTGCAGGATACAGCACTTGGAGCAATCAGCCCCAGCATTTT. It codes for CASSAGYSTWSNQPQHF.

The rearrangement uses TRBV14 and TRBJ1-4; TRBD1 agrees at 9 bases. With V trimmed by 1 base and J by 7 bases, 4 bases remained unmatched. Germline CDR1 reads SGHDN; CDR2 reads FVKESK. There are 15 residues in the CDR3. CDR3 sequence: CASSQVQGAIEKLFF. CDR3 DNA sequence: TGTGCCAGCAGCCAAGTACAGGGGGCGATTGAAAAACTGTTTTTT. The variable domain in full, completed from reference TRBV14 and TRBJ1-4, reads EAGVTQFPSHSVIEKGQTVTLRCDPISGHDNLYWYRRVMGKEIKFLLHFVKESKQDESGMPNNRFLAERTGGTYSTLKVQPAELEDSGVYFCASSQVQGAIEKLFFGSGTQLSVL.